The 21 T cell receptor beta chains below were found in one sample sequenced in a study of blood T cell repertoires in COVID-19 (dated by TCRdb to between 2020 and 2021). The library was made by the immunoSEQ multiplex PCR assay. The table was pulled from immuneACCESS by TCRdb, which kept in-frame rearrangements only. Such tables lose some clones; where checked, under half of the loss comes from unresolved V genes, and the rest has no known cause. The sample table contains around 120,000 clones; only one count was recorded for about nine tenths of them. The ten largest account for about 8% of the sample. Material for sequencing was peripheral blood. The receptors derive from a human donor in a cohort sampled during active COVID-19.

The chain uses TRBV4-1 and TRBJ2-3, with no clear D. The CDR3 runs to 13 residues. Trimming left V 0 bases short and J 6 bases short, with 7 bases between. Germline V gene data show CDR1 as MGHRA and CDR2 as YSYEKL. Here the CDR3 DNA reads TGCGCCAGCAGCCAAGATCGGCGGGATACGCAGTATTTT. Its translation is CASSQDRRDTQYF.

This sequence joins TRBV3-1 (or the pseudogene TRBV3-2) and TRBJ1-4, with TRBD1 matching 8 bases. The V gene's germline CDR1 is LGHDT and CDR2 YNNKEL (reference sequence). The CDR3 covers 16 residues. After removal of 4 bases from V and 8 bases from J, the junction contained 12 bases not matched to a gene. The CDR3 protein is CASSPRTGSALEKLFF. In nucleotides, the CDR3 is TGTGCCAGCAGCCCTCGGACAGGGAGTGCTTTGGAAAAACTGTTTTTT.

The chain is built from TRBV24-1 and TRBJ2-2, with 7 bases fitting TRBD1. V was clipped by 3 bases and J by 0 bases; unmatched bases: 3. This CDR3 comprises 16 residues. The V gene's germline CDR1 is KGHDR and CDR2 SFDVKD. The CDR3 reads CATSDRQGANTGELFF. The CDR3 DNA sequence: TGTGCCACCAGTGATCGACAGGGTGCGAACACCGGGGAGCTGTTTTTT.

The chain carries TRBV5-4 and TRBJ2-7; D might be TRBD2 (5 bases). The V gene lost 4 bases and the J gene lost 2 bases, with 19 bases spanning the gap. Germline CDR1 reads SGHNT; CDR2 reads YYREEE (reference sequence). CDR3 length: 16 residues. DNA of the CDR3: TGTGCCAGCAGCCTGAAACCCCTAGCAAAGCCCTACGAGCAGTACTTC. It encodes CASSLKPLAKPYEQYF.

The chain recombines TRBV5-4 with TRBJ2-7; TRBD1 matches at 9 bases. V lost 1 base to trimming and J lost 1 base; unmatched junction nucleotides: 3. The CDR3 extends over 15 amino acids. The V gene's germline CDR1 is SGHNT and CDR2 YYREEE (reference sequence). For the CDR3, the DNA is TGTGCCAGCAGCTTGTACGGACAGGGGTCCTACGAGCAGTACTTC. Residues: CASSLYGQGSYEQYF.

This clone was counted between two and nine times. The genes are TRBV9 and TRBJ1-6; 9 bases map to TRBD1. The germline V gene encodes CDR1 SGDLS and CDR2 YYNGEE. V gave up 4 bases and J gave up 9 bases; unmatched junction bases: 11. There are 16 residues in the CDR3. The CDR3 bases are TGTGCCAGCAGCCCTCAAAGGGACAGGGATGGTTCACCCCTCCACTTT. Protein: CASSPQRDRDGSPLHF.

The chain joins TRBV10-3 to TRBJ2-5, with 7 bases lining up with TRBD1. Germline trimming cut 0 bases from V and 5 bases from J; bases unmatched to any gene: 9. This CDR3 is built from 16 residues. Germline lookup yields CDR1 ENHRY and CDR2 SYGVKD. The CDR3 region is CAISESRNRGRETQYF. In nucleotides, the CDR3 is TGTGCCATCAGTGAGTCGAGGAACAGGGGCCGGGAGACCCAGTACTTC.

This chain connects TRBV19 to TRBJ2-7; TRBD1 is a possible D gene (6 bases). Germline CDR1 and CDR2: LNHDA and SQIVND (reference sequence). V dropped 0 bases and J dropped 5 bases, with 17 bases sitting between them. The CDR3 is 16 residues long. CDR3 sequence (DNA): TGTGCCAGTAGTATAGATCGGGGCAGGGGTTACGACGAGCAGTACTTC. Its protein is CASSIDRGRGYDEQYF.

The chain carries TRBV6-6 and TRBJ1-2; D unclear. Trimming removed 7 bases at V and 1 base at J, with 13 bases between. Per the germline V gene, CDR1 is MNHNY and CDR2 is SVGAGI (reference sequence). The CDR3 is 14 amino acids. The CDR3 sequence: CASTQNNYNYGYTF. CDR3 coding DNA: TGTGCCAGCACCCAGAATAATTATAACTATGGCTACACCTTC.

This clone was seen only once. The chain is built from TRBV28 and TRBJ1-3; no firm D call. Germline V gene lookup returns CDR1 MDHEN and CDR2 SYDVKM. V lost 2 bases and J 2 bases, leaving 7 bases between the germline ends. There are 14 residues in the CDR3. This CDR3 reads CASSLRRAGNTIYF. CDR3 nucleotides: TGTGCCAGCAGTTTACGGAGGGCTGGAAACACCATATATTTT.

This rearrangement joins TRBV3-1 (or the pseudogene TRBV3-2) to TRBJ2-1; 9 bases map to TRBD2. V was pared by 0 bases and J by 6 bases, with 6 bases of the junction left unmatched. The CDR3 totals 16 residues. Germline CDR1 and CDR2: LGHDT and YNNKEL (reference sequence). CDR3 sequence (DNA): TGTGCCAGCAGCCAAGATGCCAGACTAGCGGTCAATGAGCAGTTCTTC. It translates to CASSQDARLAVNEQFF.

The V and J genes are TRBV9 and TRBJ2-3, with TRBD2 matching 8 bases. Germline V gene lookup returns CDR1 SGDLS and CDR2 YYNGEE. The CDR3 runs to 15 residues. V shed 8 bases and J 6 bases; nucleotides not matched to a gene: 14. CDR3 in DNA: TGTGCCAGATGGGCTTCGACTAGCGCACCCGATACGCAGTATTTT. It specifies CARWASTSAPDTQYF.

The chain couples TRBV5-1 to TRBJ1-4; weak D call: TRBD1 (6 bases). CDR1 is SGHRS, CDR2 YFSETQ, per germline. CDR3 size: 15 residues. V was shortened by 4 bases and J by 1 base, with 11 bases between the two germline ends. The CDR3 DNA reads TGCGCCAGCAGCCTCCCAGGGGAAACTAATGAAAAACTGTTTTTT. Amino acid sequence: CASSLPGETNEKLFF.

The J gene is TRBJ2-1, the V gene TRBV5-1, with 9 nucleotides matching TRBD2. Germline V gene lookup returns CDR1 SGHRS and CDR2 YFSETQ. The CDR3 spans 16 residues. The V segment lost 1 base and the J segment 6 bases; nucleotides outside the gene matches: 8. In DNA, the CDR3 is TGCGCCAGCAGCTTGAGGCGGGAGGGCCCTTCCAATGAGCAGTTCTTC. Translation: CASSLRREGPSNEQFF.

V is TRBV5-1 and J is TRBJ1-5, with a weak D call TRBD1 (5 bases). The CDR3 totals 15 residues. Germline V gives CDR1 SGHRS, CDR2 YFSETQ. Trimming left V 0 bases short and J 7 bases short, with 14 bases between. The chain's CDR3 is CASSLGFGGGQPQHF. DNA of the CDR3: TGCGCCAGCAGCTTGGGTTTCGGGGGTGGACAGCCCCAGCATTTT. Using reference TRBV5-1 and TRBJ1-5 for the parts outside the CDR3, the full variable domain is KAGVTQTPRYLIKTRGQQVTLSCSPISGHRSVSWYQQTPGQGLQFLFEYFSETQRNKGNFPGRFSGRQFSNSRSEMNVSTLELGDSALYLCASSLGFGGGQPQHFGDGTRLSIL.

The chain recombines TRBV7-2 with TRBJ1-4; 9 bases fit TRBD1. This CDR3 is 15 amino acids long. CDR1 and CDR2 from the germline V gene are SGHTA and FQGNSA. Trimming at V came to 4 bases and at J to 5 bases, leaving 5 bases not matched to a gene. The chain's CDR3 is CASSSRTGVNEKLFF. CDR3 nucleotide sequence: TGTGCCAGCAGCTCCCGGACAGGGGTGAATGAAAAACTGTTTTTT. The full variable domain, in which reference TRBV7-2 and TRBJ1-4 provide the parts outside the CDR3, is GAGVSQSPSNKVTEKGKDVELRCDPISGHTALYWYRQSLGQGLEFLIYFQGNSAPDKSGLPSDRFSAERTGGSVSTLTIQRTQQEDSAVYLCASSSRTGVNEKLFFGSGTQLSVL.

The rearrangement uses TRBV15 and TRBJ1-2; 8 nucleotides align to TRBD1. The germline CDR1 and CDR2 sequences are LNHNV and YYDKDF (reference sequence). The junction had 6 bases not matched to a gene; V was cut back by 3 bases and J by 3 bases. This CDR3 contains 15 residues. The CDR3 nucleotides read TGTGCCACCAGCAGTAAAACAGGGGGAGACTATGGCTACACCTTC. This translates into CATSSKTGGDYGYTF.

This clone was detected only once. The chain uses TRBV5-1 and TRBJ2-7; D uncertain. V was shortened by 0 bases and J by 1 base, with 8 bases between the two germline ends. CDR1 SGHRS and CDR2 YFSETQ come from the germline V gene. The CDR3 has 14 amino acids. CDR3 in DNA: TGCGCCAGCAGCTTGGTCAAATCATCCTACGAGCAGTACTTC. Encoded protein: CASSLVKSSYEQYF.

This clone was observed a single time. This sequence joins TRBV7-2 and TRBJ2-5; 8 positions match TRBD2. The germline CDR1 and CDR2 sequences are SGHTA and FQGNSA. The CDR3 runs to 16 residues. J lost 2 bases, V lost 0 bases, and 5 bases had no gene match. CDR3 bases: TGTGCCAGCAGCTTAGCTTGGTCTAGCGGGCAAGAGACCCAGTACTTC. Amino acids: CASSLAWSSGQETQYF.

The chain employs TRBV7-9 and TRBJ2-1, with 7 bases identical to TRBD2. The CDR3 is made up of 14 amino acids. The trim removed 1 base at V and 8 bases at J, leaving 5 bases unmatched. Per germline, CDR1 SEHNR and CDR2 FQNEAQ (reference sequence). CDR3 nucleotides: TGTGCCAGCAGCTTAGGGACCGCGGGGGATGAGCAGTTCTTC. Protein: CASSLGTAGDEQFF.

This chain connects TRBV24-1 to TRBJ2-1; weak D call: TRBD2 (7 bases). Germline-derived CDR1 and CDR2 are KGHDR and SFDVKD. V was pared by 4 bases and J by 1 base, with 19 bases between. The CDR3 spans 18 residues. As DNA, the CDR3 is TGTGCCACCAGTGACTTAAGAGCGGAGGGGGGGTCCTACAATGAGCAGTTCTTC. This codes for CATSDLRAEGGSYNEQFF.